These 30 T cell receptor beta chains came from one sample sequenced in a study of blood T cell repertoires in COVID-19. The assay was immunoSEQ multiplex PCR, and TCRdb's table has in-frame clones only and misses some. This sample carries about 280,000 clones, around 83% of them seen once, and the ten largest clones take less than 5.5%. Sequenced material: PBMCs or T cells enriched from blood (not recorded which). The source of these receptors is a man aged 35 to 55 who had been exposed to COVID-19.

This chain's CDR3 is CASNPTAGTGDGYTF. CDR3 in DNA: TGTGCCAGTAACCCAACCGCCGGGACAGGGGATGGCTACACCTTC. The chain joins TRBV19 to TRBJ1-2; TRBD1 matches 10 bases. Germline CDR1 LNHDA, CDR2 SQIVND (reference sequence). The J segment lost 6 bases and the V segment lost 7 bases, leaving 11 bases of the junction unmatched. The CDR3 spans 15 residues.

The CDR3 reads CASSQYTEAFF. The CDR3 DNA reads as TGTGCCAGCAGCCAATACACTGAAGCTTTCTTT. V gene TRBV7-2 combines with J gene TRBJ1-1; D is unresolved. The CDR3 loop spans 11 amino acids. Trimming removed 5 bases from V and 3 bases from J, with 4 bases in between. Germline CDR1 is SGHTA and CDR2 is FQGNSA.

This rearrangement joins TRBV30 to TRBJ2-1; TRBD2 aligns across 15 bases. The germline gives CDR1 GTSNPN, CDR2 SVGIG (reference sequence). The CDR3 is made up of 15 amino acids. CDR3 protein: CASPRTSGRVGEQFF. The CDR3 DNA reads TGTGCGTCCCCAAGGACTAGCGGGAGGGTAGGAGAGCAGTTCTTC.

There are a few counts of this clone. This chain links TRBV9 with TRBJ2-7; TRBD2 agrees at 11 bases. This CDR3 comprises 14 residues. V shed 2 bases, J shed 3 bases, and the junction held 1 base outside the gene matches. Germline loops: CDR1 SGDLS, CDR2 YYNGEE. CDR3 DNA sequence: TGTGCCAGCAGCGTGGGGACTAGCGGCTACGAGCAGTACTTC. Amino acids: CASSVGTSGYEQYF.

Only one count was recorded for this clone. The rearrangement uses TRBV7-8 and TRBJ1-5, with no clear D. Trimming removed 2 bases from V and 3 bases from J, with 20 bases in between. The CDR3 runs 18 residues. CDR1 is SGHVS, CDR2 FQNEAQ, per germline. The CDR3 bases are TGTGCCAGCAGCTTAACACGCCAGGCCAGGCACCTCAATCAGCCCCAGCATTTT. It is translated as CASSLTRQARHLNQPQHF.

This clone occurred a few times. The V call is TRBV30, the J call TRBJ1-1; D not certain. The germline V and J ends were trimmed by 5 bases and 4 bases, with 11 bases remaining between them. The CDR3 runs 12 residues. Germline lookup yields CDR1 GTSNPN and CDR2 SVGIG (reference sequence). The CDR3 DNA is TGTGCCTGGGCCTTATTCGGCACTGAAGCTTTCTTT. This translates into CAWALFGTEAFF.

The chain has TRBV7-6 and TRBJ1-3, with D possibly being TRBD1 (5 bases). V lost 4 bases, J lost 6 bases, and 19 bases lay in between. The CDR3 covers 16 residues. In germline, CDR1 is SGHVS, CDR2 FNYEAQ. The CDR3 sequence: CASSSLQGSTSNTIYF. In DNA, the CDR3 is TGTGCCAGCAGCTCGCTGCAGGGCTCGACATCAAACACCATATATTTT.

The V call is TRBV6-5, the J call TRBJ2-3; TRBD1 agrees at 8 bases. V dropped 7 bases and J dropped 4; count of bases not matched to a gene: 4. CDR3 length: 13 residues. CDR1 and CDR2 from the germline V gene are MNHEY and SVGAGI. CDR3 bases: TGTGCCAGCATCATGGACAGGGCAGATACGCAGTATTTT. Its translation: CASIMDRADTQYF.

Here the CDR3 reads CASSRDRVATNEKLFF. Here the CDR3 DNA reads TGTGCCAGCAGTAGAGACAGGGTGGCAACTAATGAAAAACTGTTTTTT. This sequence joins TRBV5-4 and TRBJ1-4; 7 positions match TRBD1. The germline gives CDR1 SGHNT, CDR2 YYREEE (reference sequence). The CDR3 sequence is 16 residues long. V was pared by 5 bases and J by 0 bases, with 7 bases of the junction left unmatched.

This clone has a handful of counts. The gene calls are TRBV29-1 and TRBJ1-2; TRBD1 aligns across 7 bases. Germline loops: CDR1 SQVTM, CDR2 ANQGSEA. This CDR3 has 12 residues. V shed 7 bases and J 1 base; nucleotides not matched to a gene: 3. The CDR3 DNA reads as TGCAGCGCGACAGGGCTTAACTATGGCTACACCTTC. Translated: CSATGLNYGYTF.

This clone was recorded once. The chain has TRBV24-1 and TRBJ1-1; 7 bases map to TRBD1. The germline gives CDR1 KGHDR, CDR2 SFDVKD. With 3 bases clipped from V and 4 bases from J, the junction kept 10 bases outside the gene matches. The CDR3 loop spans 16 amino acids. The CDR3: CATSDRDSEGGTEAFF. As DNA, the CDR3 is TGTGCCACCAGTGATAGGGACAGCGAGGGGGGCACTGAAGCTTTCTTT.

The chain employs TRBV28 and TRBJ2-3; 7 bases agree with TRBD1. J was trimmed by 0 bases and V by 7 bases; bases with no gene match: 25. This CDR3 region has 21 residues. Looked up from germline, CDR1 is MDHEN and CDR2 is SYDVKM. The CDR3 loop is CASTSVWTGLLLNSSTDTQYF. For the CDR3, the DNA is TGTGCCAGCACCAGTGTATGGACAGGCCTACTTCTAAATTCTAGCACAGATACGCAGTATTTT.

CDR3 in amino acids: CASSSWFLTSGMTGRSTGELFF. DNA of the CDR3: TGCGCCAGCAGCTCCTGGTTTCTTACTAGCGGGATGACTGGCAGAAGCACCGGGGAGCTGTTTTTT. The chain uses TRBV5-1 and TRBJ2-2; TRBD2 aligns across 10 bases. Germline loops: CDR1 SGHRS, CDR2 YFSETQ. The J segment lost 4 bases and the V segment lost 3 bases, leaving 24 bases of the junction unmatched. There are 22 residues in the CDR3.

This clone occurred a few times. V is TRBV3-1 (or the pseudogene TRBV3-2) and J is TRBJ1-2; the D gene is possibly TRBD1 (5 bases). The CDR3 runs to 12 residues. With 3 bases removed from V and 6 bases from J, the gap between germline ends came to 8 bases. CDR1 LGHDT and CDR2 YNNKEL come from the germline V gene (reference sequence). CDR3 protein: CASSHTQDGYTF. The DNA for the CDR3 is TGTGCCAGCAGCCATACACAGGATGGCTACACCTTC.

The J gene is TRBJ2-7, the V gene TRBV6-5, with 12 bases matching TRBD2. The junction had 10 bases not matched to a gene; V was cut back by 4 bases and J by 12 bases. The V gene's germline CDR1 is MNHEY and CDR2 SVGAGI. The CDR3 has 14 amino acids. The CDR3 spells CASSSTSGSPKRYF. Here the CDR3 DNA reads TGTGCCAGCAGTTCGACTAGCGGGAGCCCCAAGCGGTACTTC.

The rearrangement joins TRBV19 to TRBJ1-4; TRBD1 agrees at 8 bases. CDR1 and CDR2 from the germline V gene are LNHDA and SQIVND (reference sequence). The V segment lost 7 bases and the J segment 7 bases; nucleotides outside the gene matches: 11. This CDR3 is 15 amino acids long. CDR3 region: CASKLQGAFFEKLFF. DNA of the CDR3: TGTGCCAGTAAGCTCCAGGGGGCCTTTTTTGAAAAACTGTTTTTT.

Concerning this clone itself: Just one base apart from a much larger clone, this may be a read error. The chain has TRBV25-1 and TRBJ2-2; D is possibly TRBD2 (5 bases). The germline gives CDR1 MGHDK, CDR2 SYGVNS. The CDR3 is 17 residues long. V lost 10 bases and J 3 bases, leaving 24 bases between the germline ends. CDR3 bases: TGTGCCACCCAGTCCTCGAAGACGGACGGGGACACCGGGGAGCTGTTTTTT. Its translation: CATQSSKTDGDTGELFF.

J is TRBJ1-2 and V is TRBV7-8; D unclear. There are 13 residues in the CDR3. Germline-derived CDR1 and CDR2 are SGHVS and FQNEAQ. V was shortened by 3 bases and J by 3 bases, with 8 bases between the two germline ends. CDR3 sequence (DNA): TGTGCCAGCAGCTTTCCGTCAGACTATGGCTACACCTTC. It yields the protein CASSFPSDYGYTF.

The V and J genes are TRBV29-1 and TRBJ2-7; 7 bases match TRBD2. CDR3 length equals 12 residues. The ends lost 0 bases at V and 5 bases at J; junction bases unmatched: 1. Germline V gene lookup returns CDR1 SQVTM and CDR2 ANQGSEA. CDR3 loop: CSVEDGTNEQYF. The CDR3 region has the DNA TGCAGCGTTGAAGATGGGACTAACGAGCAGTACTTC.

The CDR3 DNA sequence: TGTGCCTTAGATCCCGGGACAGGGGGCGTCTTAGAGACCCAGTACTTC. Translation: CALDPGTGGVLETQYF. The chain uses TRBV30 and TRBJ2-5; 12 bases match TRBD1. Germline V gene data show CDR1 as GTSNPN and CDR2 as SVGIG (reference sequence). V shed 7 bases and J 4 bases; nucleotides not matched to a gene: 13. The CDR3 is made up of 16 amino acids.

This sequence joins TRBV3-1 (or the pseudogene TRBV3-2) and TRBJ1-2; no clear D. Between the trimmed V and J ends, which lost 2 bases and 5 bases, there was a span of 18 bases. This CDR3 contains 16 residues. CDR1 LGHDT and CDR2 YNNKEL come from the germline V gene (reference sequence). The CDR3 loop is CASSQRPHDSSYGYTF. As DNA, the CDR3 is TGTGCCAGCAGCCAAAGGCCCCACGACTCTAGTTATGGCTACACCTTC.

The chain recombines TRBV5-1 with TRBJ2-7; maybe TRBD1 (6 bases). Germline V gene data show CDR1 as SGHRS and CDR2 as YFSETQ. Deletions cut 5 bases from V and 0 bases from J, with 18 bases between. This CDR3 comprises 16 residues. CDR3 bases: TGCGCCAGCAGACCGAGGGGGACGGCAAGCTCCTACGAGCAGTACTTC. This sequence encodes CASRPRGTASSYEQYF.

This chain joins TRBV9 and TRBJ1-6, with D hard to call. This CDR3 comprises 15 residues. V was shortened by 5 bases and J by 0 bases, with 9 bases between the two germline ends. Germline V CDR1 and CDR2: SGDLS, YYNGEE. DNA of the CDR3: TGTGCCAGCAGTTTAGGGAGCTCCTATAATTCACCCCTCCACTTT. This translates into CASSLGSSYNSPLHF.

The rearrangement links TRBV9 to TRBJ2-2, with TRBD2 matching 11 bases. J lost 4 bases, V lost 4 bases, and 6 bases had no gene match. Germline V gene data show CDR1 as SGDLS and CDR2 as YYNGEE. This CDR3 is built from 16 residues. The CDR3 sequence: CASSSNSGRATGELFF. CDR3 bases: TGTGCCAGCAGCTCCAATAGCGGGAGGGCCACCGGGGAGCTGTTTTTT.

The sample holds one count of this clone. The gene calls are TRBV6-5 and TRBJ2-7, with unresolved D. CDR3 length: 15 residues. Germline V CDR1 and CDR2: MNHEY, SVGAGI. Deletions cut 7 bases from V and 3 bases from J, with 19 bases between. The CDR3 bases are TGTGCCAGCATTCCATCCCTTGGAGCTCACTACGAGCAGTACTTC. Amino acids: CASIPSLGAHYEQYF.

This clone was seen a few times. The chain uses TRBV9 and TRBJ2-3, with TRBD2 identical over 11 bases. The CDR3 runs 17 residues. CDR1 is SGDLS and CDR2 is YYNGEE in the germline V gene. V lost 1 base and J lost 2; bases outside the gene matches: 6. DNA for the CDR3: TGTGCCAGCAGCGTATTAACTAGCGGGAGTACCACAGATACGCAGTATTTT. This gives the protein CASSVLTSGSTTDTQYF.

This clone is a singleton in its sample. The V and J genes are TRBV10-3 and TRBJ2-1, with TRBD1 matching over 7 bases. CDR1 is ENHRY, CDR2 SYGVKD, per germline. The CDR3 sequence is 14 residues long. V lost 7 bases and J lost 7; bases outside the gene matches: 10. The CDR3 sequence: CAITPGQTGNEQFF. The CDR3 DNA sequence: TGTGCCATCACCCCGGGACAGACGGGAAATGAGCAGTTCTTC.

The rearrangement links TRBV3-1 (or the pseudogene TRBV3-2) to TRBJ2-1; D perhaps matches TRBD1 (5 bases). The CDR3 is 16 residues long. The ends were cut back, 4 bases at V and 4 bases at J, with 17 bases in the middle. CDR1 is LGHDT, CDR2 YNNKEL, per germline (reference sequence). This CDR3 is CASSRGQQVGYNEQFF. Here the CDR3 DNA reads TGTGCCAGCAGCCGGGGCCAGCAAGTAGGGTACAATGAGCAGTTCTTC.

The V call is TRBV18, the J call TRBJ1-1, with 7 bases aligning to TRBD1. The CDR3 runs to 18 residues. Germline-derived CDR1 and CDR2 are KGHSH and LQKENI. Trimming took 4 bases from V and 0 from J; bases not matched to a gene: 14. The CDR3 DNA is TGTGCCAGCTCACGGGCTGACAGGGCTGGAACGGTGAACACTGAAGCTTTCTTT. It is translated as CASSRADRAGTVNTEAFF.

V gene TRBV30 combines with J gene TRBJ1-3; TRBD1 agrees at 12 bases. Unmatched junction bases numbered 2, after V lost 1 base and J lost 7 bases. Germline V CDR1 and CDR2: GTSNPN, SVGIG (reference sequence). The CDR3 is 14 amino acids. The CDR3 region has the DNA TGTGCCTGGAGTGCGGGACAGGGGGCGAACACCATATATTTT. It encodes CAWSAGQGANTIYF.